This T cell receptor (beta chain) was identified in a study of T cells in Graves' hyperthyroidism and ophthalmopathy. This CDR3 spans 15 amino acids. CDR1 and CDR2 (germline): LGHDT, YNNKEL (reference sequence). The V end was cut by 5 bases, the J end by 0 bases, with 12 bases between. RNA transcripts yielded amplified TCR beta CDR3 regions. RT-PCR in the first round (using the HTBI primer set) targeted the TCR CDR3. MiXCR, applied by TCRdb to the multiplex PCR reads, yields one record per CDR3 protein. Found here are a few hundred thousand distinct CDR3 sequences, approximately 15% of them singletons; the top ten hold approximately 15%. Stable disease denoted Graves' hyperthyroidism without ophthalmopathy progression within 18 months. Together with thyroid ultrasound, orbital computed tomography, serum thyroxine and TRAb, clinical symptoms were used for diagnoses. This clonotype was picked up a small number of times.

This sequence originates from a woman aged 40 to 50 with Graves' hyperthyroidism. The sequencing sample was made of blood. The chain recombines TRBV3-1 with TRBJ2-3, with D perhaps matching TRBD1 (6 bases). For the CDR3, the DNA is TGTGCCAGCAGCTGGGGACAAGGGAGCACAGATACGCAGTATTTT. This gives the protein CASSWGQGSTDTQYF.